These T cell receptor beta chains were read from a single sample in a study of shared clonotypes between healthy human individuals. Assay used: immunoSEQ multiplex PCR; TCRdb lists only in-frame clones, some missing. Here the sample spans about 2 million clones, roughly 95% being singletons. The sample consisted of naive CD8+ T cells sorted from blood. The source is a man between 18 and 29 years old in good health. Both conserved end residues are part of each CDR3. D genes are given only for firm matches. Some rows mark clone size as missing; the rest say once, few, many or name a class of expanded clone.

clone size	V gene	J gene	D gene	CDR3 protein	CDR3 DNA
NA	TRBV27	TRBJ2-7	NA	CASSLTRGQSYEQYF	TGTGCCAGCAGTTTGACCCGGGGGCAGTCCTACGAGCAGTACTTC
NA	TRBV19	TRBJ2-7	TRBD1	CASSIGTGIGYEQYF	TGTGCCAGTAGTATCGGGACAGGGATTGGGTACGAGCAGTACTTC
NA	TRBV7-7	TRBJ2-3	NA	CASSLDSTDTQYF	TGTGCTAGCAGCTTAGATAGCACAGATACGCAGTATTTT
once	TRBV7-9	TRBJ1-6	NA	CASSSSTEFGYMPPLHF	TGTGCCAGCAGCTCATCGACGGAGTTCGGGTATATGCCACCCCTCCACTTT
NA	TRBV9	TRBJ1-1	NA	CASSSETGTEAFF	TGTGCCAGCAGCTCAGAAACCGGGACAGAAGCTTTCTTT
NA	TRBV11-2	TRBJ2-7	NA	CASSLGGLFYEQYF	TGTGCCAGCAGCTTAGGCGGACTATTCTACGAGCAGTACTTC
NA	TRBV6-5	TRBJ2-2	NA	CASSYVLGENTGELFF	TGTGCCAGCAGTTACGTACTCGGAGAGAACACCGGGGAGCTGTTTTTT
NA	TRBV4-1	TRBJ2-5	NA	CASSQETEGETQYF	TGCGCCAGCAGCCAAGAGACGGAAGGAGAGACCCAGTACTTC
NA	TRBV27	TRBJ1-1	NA	CASSLQRNTEAFF	TGTGCCAGCAGTCTCCAGCGGAACACTGAAGCTTTCTTT
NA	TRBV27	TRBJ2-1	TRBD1	CASTMTGGEYEQFF	TGTGCCAGCACCATGACAGGGGGCGAATATGAGCAGTTCTTC